These T cell receptor beta chains were read from a single sample in a study of blood T cell repertoires in COVID-19. The protocol was immunoSEQ multiplex PCR, while the TCRdb copy is restricted to in-frame clones and leaves out a portion. The sample includes roughly 160,000 clones, about four fifths seen only once; the top ten take 3.4%. Sequenced sample: PBMCs or T cells enriched from blood (not recorded which). These receptors originate from a woman aged 60-75 years who had recovered from COVID-19. The CDR3 runs from the conserved cysteine through the conserved F or W. A D gene is named only where the DNA matches it firmly. The size of a clone is reported for some rows only, either as once, few or many, or as a class for expanded clones.

abundance,j_gene,v_gene,d_gene,CDR3nt,CDR3aa
NA,TRBJ1-3,TRBV7-9,NA,TGTGCCAGCAGCCCCGAAGGAGCGAGAGTGAATTTT,CASSPEGARVNF
NA,TRBJ1-2,TRBV9,NA,TGTGCCAGCAGCGTTGACTCGGGGGGCGGTAACTATGGCTACACCTTC,CASSVDSGGGNYGYTF
NA,TRBJ1-2,TRBV7-8,TRBD1,TGTGCCAGCAGCTCGACTCAGACCGGGACAGGGGAGGGCTACACCTTC,CASSSTQTGTGEGYTF
once,TRBJ1-1,TRBV2,NA,TGTGCCAGCAGTGAAGCCAACGGCGGCACTGAAGCTTTCTTT,CASSEANGGTEAFF
NA,TRBJ1-4,TRBV5-1,TRBD1,TGCGCCAGCAGCAGGGACAGCGCAACTAATGAAAAACTGTTTTTT,CASSRDSATNEKLFF
NA,TRBJ1-1,TRBV9,TRBD1,TGTGCCAGCAGCGCTACCTACAGGGGGGGAACTGAAGCTTTCTTT,CASSATYRGGTEAFF
NA,TRBJ1-4,TRBV6-5,NA,TGTGCCAGCAGTAACCCGACAGCCGGGAATGAAAAACTGTTTTTT,CASSNPTAGNEKLFF
NA,TRBJ1-4,TRBV11-2,NA,TGTGCCAGCAGCTTAGATCAGCGTGAAAAACTGTTTTTT,CASSLDQREKLFF
NA,TRBJ2-1,TRBV10-2,TRBD2,TGCGCCAGCAGTTTGACTAGCGGGGGGAACAATGAGCAGTTCTTC,CASSLTSGGNNEQFF
NA,TRBJ2-5,TRBV5-6,NA,TGTGCCAGCAGCTTTCTTAGCCTAGCGCAAGATTCCCAGTACTTC,CASSFLSLAQDSQYF
NA,TRBJ2-7,TRBV6-5,NA,TGTGCCAGCACCCCCACGGCAGGATCCTCCTACGAGCAGTACTTC,CASTPTAGSSYEQYF
NA,TRBJ2-3,TRBV6-5,NA,TGTGCCAGCAGTTATACTAGCCTCGTTACCACAGATACGCAGTATTTT,CASSYTSLVTTDTQYF
NA,TRBJ1-2,TRBV6-5,NA,TGTGCCAGCCGTTTGCAGGGAAGCTATGGCTACACCTTC,CASRLQGSYGYTF
NA,TRBJ2-3,TRBV21-1,NA,TGTGCCAGCAGCAAAGAGCTGAGCAGGGCAGATACGCAGTATTTT,CASSKELSRADTQYF
NA,TRBJ2-5,TRBV7-9,TRBD2,TGTGCCAGCAGCTTTCCTAGCGGGGGTCAAGAGACCCAGTACTTC,CASSFPSGGQETQYF
NA,TRBJ1-2,TRBV3-1/TRBV3-2,NA,TGTGCCAGCAGCTTGGGGGGGTACGACTATGGCTACACCTTC,CASSLGGYDYGYTF
once,TRBJ2-7,TRBV20-1,TRBD2,TGCAGTGCTAGTCTACTAGCGGGGAGCTACGAGCAGTACTTC,CSASLLAGSYEQYF
NA,TRBJ1-5,TRBV6-1,TRBD1,TGTGCCAGCAGTAATACAGGGGGTAGCAATCAGCCCCAGCATTTT,CASSNTGGSNQPQHF
NA,TRBJ1-1,TRBV5-8,NA,TGTGCCAGCAGCTTAGTCCGCGGGGGCGGCATGAACACTGAAGCTTTCTTT,CASSLVRGGGMNTEAFF
NA,TRBJ1-6,TRBV10-1,NA,TGCGCCAGAAAGGGAGCCAGCTCCTATAATTCACCCCTCCACTTT,CARKGASSYNSPLHF
NA,TRBJ2-2,TRBV3-1/TRBV3-2,NA,TGTGCCAGCAGCCAATCCGGGACATTTAACACCGGGGAGCTGTTTTTT,CASSQSGTFNTGELFF
NA,TRBJ2-1,TRBV9,TRBD1,TGTGCCAGCAGCGCACCCGGGGCAGGGGGCAATGAGCAGTTCTTC,CASSAPGAGGNEQFF
NA,TRBJ2-5,TRBV9,NA,TGTGCCAGCAGCGTACTCGGTGCGGTTCAAGAGACCCAGTACTTC,CASSVLGAVQETQYF
NA,TRBJ2-1,TRBV10-3,NA,TGTGCCATTGGGGGAAGGGCGGGGACCTACAATGAGCAGTTCTTC,CAIGGRAGTYNEQFF
NA,TRBJ1-6,TRBV4-1,NA,TGCGCCAGCAGCCCTGTTGAGTATAATAATTCACCCCTCCACTTT,CASSPVEYNNSPLHF
NA,TRBJ2-2,TRBV11-3,TRBD1,TGTGCCAGCAGCTTAGTTGGGACAGCGAGCACCGGGGAGCTGTTTTTT,CASSLVGTASTGELFF
NA,TRBJ1-2,TRBV29-1,NA,TGCAGCCCATCCACAGGGTTCGCCTGTGGCTACACCTTC,CSPSTGFACGYTF
NA,TRBJ1-2,TRBV23-1,NA,TGCGCCACCGGGGGACGGAACTATGGCTACACCTTC,CATGGRNYGYTF
NA,TRBJ1-3,TRBV24-1,NA,TGTGCCACCAGTGCCGGCTCTGGAAACACCATATATTTT,CATSAGSGNTIYF
NA,TRBJ2-1,TRBV13,TRBD2,TGTGCCAGCAGCTTAGTGACCGGGGGGGACTTCAATGAGCAGTTCTTC,CASSLVTGGDFNEQFF
NA,TRBJ2-5,TRBV19,TRBD2,TGTGCCAGTCGACTAGCGGGGGGTCTGGAAGAGACCCAGTACTTC,CASRLAGGLEETQYF
NA,TRBJ1-4,TRBV4-1,NA,TGCGCCAGCAGCCCGCGGGTCGTTGAAAAACTGTTTTTT,CASSPRVVEKLFF
NA,TRBJ2-3,TRBV7-2,TRBD2,TGTGCCAGCAGCTTAGTGGGAAAAGCGGGGGGGCCCAGAGATACGCAGTATTTT,CASSLVGKAGGPRDTQYF
NA,TRBJ2-1,TRBV10-2,NA,TGCGCCAGCAGTGAGTCATGGGCTTTCTACAATGAGCAGTTCTTC,CASSESWAFYNEQFF
NA,TRBJ1-1,TRBV7-8,NA,TGTGCCAGCAGCCCGGGACATTTGAACACTGAAGCTTTCTTT,CASSPGHLNTEAFF
NA,TRBJ1-2,TRBV9,NA,TGTGCCAGCAGTAGGGGGATGGACTATGGCTACACCTTC,CASSRGMDYGYTF
NA,TRBJ2-7,TRBV30,NA,TGTGCCTGGACCACGGTTTCCCTCGAGCAGTACTTC,CAWTTVSLEQYF
NA,TRBJ1-6,TRBV28,TRBD1,TGTGCCAGCAGTTCCCAGGGGGCGGGCAATTCACCCCTCCACTTT,CASSSQGAGNSPLHF
NA,TRBJ1-1,TRBV7-9,TRBD1,TGTGCCAGCAGCTCGACAGGGGTAAACACTGAAGCTTTCTTT,CASSSTGVNTEAFF
NA,TRBJ2-1,TRBV27,NA,TGTGCCACAAGGGATAGACAGGCTGACAATGAGCAGTTCTTC,CATRDRQADNEQFF
NA,TRBJ1-4,TRBV15,TRBD1,TGTGCCACCAGTCCAAGGACAGGGCCGGCTGAAAAACTGTTTTTT,CATSPRTGPAEKLFF
NA,TRBJ2-3,TRBV2,TRBD1,TGTGCCAGCAGTGTTGGGGTCAGGGGGTATGATACGCAGTATTTT,CASSVGVRGYDTQYF
NA,TRBJ1-4,TRBV3-1/TRBV3-2,NA,TGTGCCAGCAGCCATCGGGAAAAACTGTTTTTT,CASSHREKLFF
many,TRBJ1-1,TRBV7-8,NA,TGTGCCAGCAGCTTGCAGGGGAGCGCTGAAGCTTTCTTT,CASSLQGSAEAFF
NA,TRBJ1-5,TRBV27,TRBD1,TGTGCCAGCAGTAGGGACAGGTATAGCAATCAGCCCCAGCATTTT,CASSRDRYSNQPQHF
few,TRBJ1-2,TRBV19,NA,TGTGCCAGTAGTGTAACAGGGTCTGGCTACACCTTC,CASSVTGSGYTF
NA,TRBJ1-4,TRBV5-4,NA,TGTGCCAGCAGCTTCGGGGGAGCTAATGAAAAACTGTTTTTT,CASSFGGANEKLFF
NA,TRBJ1-2,TRBV6-5,NA,TGTGCCAGCAGTAATGGGGGCTACTATGGCTACACCTTC,CASSNGGYYGYTF
NA,TRBJ2-2,TRBV15,TRBD1,TGTGCCACCAGCGGACAGGGGGTATCCGGGGAGCTGTTTTTT,CATSGQGVSGELFF
NA,TRBJ2-7,TRBV7-3,NA,TGTGCCAGCAGCTCCGGGACCTACGAGCAGTACTTC,CASSSGTYEQYF
NA,TRBJ1-5,TRBV16,NA,TGTGCCAGCAGCCAACTAAGGGGTAGCAATCAGCCCCAGCATTTT,CASSQLRGSNQPQHF